This T cell receptor (beta chain) originates from a study of blood T cell repertoires in COVID-19. The CDR3 spans 16 residues. The V gene's germline CDR1 is MNHEY and CDR2 SMNVEV (reference sequence). V was pared by 5 bases and J by 11 bases, with 27 bases between. Assay: immunoSEQ multiplex PCR; the TCRdb copy retains only in-frame clones and omits some. The sample lists almost 350,000 clones, around 90% seen once, with over 3.5% in the top ten. The source is an older woman with COVID-19, enrolled during active disease. The chain is built from TRBV27 and TRBJ1-1; perhaps TRBD1 as D (6 bases). Sequencing input: peripheral blood. CDR3: CASSPETGTPRLVAFF. The CDR3 coding sequence is TGTGCCAGCAGTCCCGAAACCGGGACACCCCGTCTAGTGGCTTTCTTT.